These 16 T cell receptor beta chains were sequenced from one sample in a study of regulatory T cells in long-lasting Graves disease. Specified time point: newly diagnosed GD, antithyroid drugs for less than 3 months. Extracted PBMC RNA gave rise to the TCR library. Relying on iRepertoire HTBI primers and Arm-PCR of CDR3 regions, the team built TCR beta libraries. A single record per CDR3 protein comes from TCRdb applying MiXCR to the multiplex PCR reads. The sample consists of under 300,000 distinct CDR3 sequences, 20% of them appearing once. This sample comprised peripheral blood mononuclear cells (PBMCs), obtained at new diagnosis, from a patient treated with antithyroid drugs. These receptors all come from a female donor with Graves disease.

Ten or more counts support this clonotype. This chain connects TRBV20-1 to TRBJ2-1; D tentatively reads TRBD1 or TRBD2 (6 bases each). Germline values: CDR1 DFQATT, CDR2 SNEGSKA (reference sequence). Trimming pared 4 bases from V and 0 bases from J, leaving 10 bases between. The CDR3 contains 14 residues. CDR3 protein: CSAKGGPSYNEQFF. CDR3 coding DNA: TGCAGTGCTAAAGGGGGGCCCTCCTACAATGAGCAGTTCTTC.

At least ten counts were recorded for this clonotype. The chain has TRBV7-9 and TRBJ1-1; no firm D call. CDR1 and CDR2 (germline): SEHNR, FQNEAQ (reference sequence). V was cut by 3 bases and J by 2 bases, with 13 bases left in between. CDR3 size: 15 residues. The CDR3 loop reads CASSFPGLENTEAFF. The CDR3 region has the DNA TGTGCCAGCAGCTTCCCCGGCCTAGAAAACACTGAAGCTTTCTTT.

The CDR3 nucleotides read TGTGCCAGCACCAATACAGGGACCAACTATGGCTACACCTTC. It codes for CASTNTGTNYGYTF. This chain joins TRBV12-3 or TRBV12-4 and TRBJ1-2; a weak D match, TRBD1 (6 bases). This CDR3 is built from 14 residues. Trimming left V 7 bases short and J 2 bases short, with 14 bases between.

This clonotype has only a few counts. Given the absence of the conserved phenylalanine or tryptophan at the CDR3 end, a read error is likely. CDR3 bases: TGTGCCAGTAGTATAGGTGCAGGATTCGAAGCTTTCCTT. Residues: CASSIGAGFEAFL. This sequence joins TRBV19 and TRBJ1-1; D unresolved. Trimming stripped 1 base from V and 8 bases from J, with 11 bases between. CDR1 LNHDA and CDR2 SQIVND come from the germline V gene (reference sequence). The CDR3 has 13 amino acids.

The chain uses TRBV2 and TRBJ2-1, with no clear D. Trimming removed 3 bases at V and 4 bases at J, with 7 bases between. The CDR3 has 13 amino acids. Germline lookup yields CDR1 SNHLY and CDR2 FYNNEI. The CDR3 region is CASSERQYNEQFF. As DNA, the CDR3 is TGTGCCAGCAGTGAGAGGCAGTACAATGAGCAGTTCTTC.

This clonotype was seen ten or more times. Because the CDR3's place on the DNA is in doubt, the DNA is left out and the CDR3 is given as listed by TCRdb. This rearrangement joins TRBV6-2 or TRBV6-3 to TRBJ2-3; TRBD1 is the table's D call, not checked against the DNA. The CDR3 adds up to 19 amino acids, both ends counted. The germline V gene encodes CDR1 MNHEY and CDR2 SVGEGT. The chain's CDR3 is CASSTSTGELAVTTDTQYF.

The table lists this clonotype with many counts. The chain joins TRBV7-9 to TRBJ1-4, with 7 bases lining up with TRBD1. The CDR3 totals 16 residues. From germline, CDR1 is SEHNR and CDR2 FQNEAQ (reference sequence). V lost 1 base, J lost 3 bases, and 5 bases stayed unmatched. The CDR3 bases are TGTGCCAGCAGCTTAGGTCGGACAGGTCCTAATGAAAAACTGTTTTTT. It encodes CASSLGRTGPNEKLFF.

V usage is TRBV27 and J usage is TRBJ1-5; D uncertain. V was shortened by 6 bases and J by 2 bases, with 17 bases between the two germline ends. This CDR3 is 16 amino acids long. The germline gives CDR1 MNHEY, CDR2 SMNVEV (reference sequence). The CDR3 DNA is TGTGCCAGCAGCCCTGGGTCGGGTATTCGCAATCAGCCCCAGCATTTT. This gives the protein CASSPGSGIRNQPQHF.

This clonotype was observed at least ten times. The chain carries TRBV20-1 and TRBJ2-3, with unresolved D. The CDR3 spans 15 residues. Per the germline V gene, CDR1 is DFQATT and CDR2 is SNEGSKA (reference sequence). The V and J ends lost 5 bases and 0 bases respectively, with 15 bases between them. The DNA of the CDR3 is TGCAGTGCTTCCGCTCCCAGGAGTAGCACAGATACGCAGTATTTT. Protein sequence: CSASAPRSSTDTQYF.

The V call is TRBV7-9, the J call TRBJ1-1; TRBD1 might be the D (6 bases). V was shortened by 4 bases and J by 5 bases, with 26 bases between the two germline ends. There are 18 residues in the CDR3. Germline CDR1 is SEHNR and CDR2 is FQNEAQ (reference sequence). The CDR3, as DNA: TGTGCCAGCAGCTCCTCCTGGGGCCTAGCGGGGGGCTCAACTGAAGCTTTCTTT. Its protein product is CASSSSWGLAGGSTEAFF.

This clonotype came up many times. This chain connects TRBV7-2 to TRBJ2-3; D is perhaps TRBD2 (6 bases). The V end was cut by 3 bases, the J end by 3 bases, with 10 bases between. Germline V CDR1 and CDR2: SGHTA, FQGNSA. CDR3 size: 14 residues. The CDR3 DNA follows: TGTGCCAGCAGCTTTGGTAGCGGAACAGATACGCAGTATTTT. Its protein is CASSFGSGTDTQYF.

Comment on this clonotype: A far more abundant clone sits one base away, making this likely a read error. The J gene is TRBJ2-1, the V gene TRBV11-2; D is possibly TRBD2 (5 bases). The CDR3 is made up of 15 amino acids. V was shortened by 5 bases and J by 10 bases, with 21 bases between the two germline ends. CDR1 is SGHAT and CDR2 is FQNNGV in the germline V gene. CDR3 region: CASSPAFGSSYEQFF. In DNA form, the CDR3 reads TGTGCCAGCAGCCCGGCCTTTGGGAGCTCCTACGAGCAGTTCTTC.

V gene TRBV3-1 combines with J gene TRBJ1-5, with 10 bases lining up with TRBD1. After removal of 3 bases from V and 2 bases from J, the junction contained 1 base not matched to a gene. The CDR3 has 15 residues. CDR1 and CDR2 from the germline V gene are LGHDT and YNNKEL (reference sequence). The DNA of the CDR3 is TGTGCCAGCAGCCAGGGGACAGGGGGCAATCAGCCCCAGCATTTT. As protein: CASSQGTGGNQPQHF.

This clonotype came up many times. The chain employs TRBV20-1 and TRBJ2-7; no definite D call. Trimming left V 3 bases short and J 0 bases short, with 12 bases between. This CDR3 spans 14 amino acids. CDR1 is DFQATT, CDR2 SNEGSKA, per germline (reference sequence). The CDR3 is CSASGVQSSYEQYF. The CDR3 nucleotides read TGCAGTGCTAGTGGCGTGCAAAGCTCCTACGAGCAGTACTTC.

The chain employs TRBV13 and TRBJ1-5, with D perhaps TRBD1 (6 bases). The germline V gene has CDR1 PRHDT and CDR2 FYEKMQ (reference sequence). The CDR3 runs to 17 residues. Trimming pared 0 bases from V and 1 base from J, leaving 13 bases between. DNA for the CDR3: TGTGCCAGCAGCTTAGGACAGGGTTTAGGAAGCAATCAGCCCCAGCATTTT. This sequence encodes CASSLGQGLGSNQPQHF. Based on the CDR3 plus reference TRBV13 and TRBJ1-5, the full variable domain is AAGVIQSPRHLIKEKRETATLKCYPIPRHDTVYWYQQGPGQDPQFLISFYEKMQSDKGSIPDRFSAQQFSDYHSELNMSSLELGDSALYFCASSLGQGLGSNQPQHFGDGTRLSIL.

This clonotype occurred many times. The chain employs TRBV6-1 and TRBJ2-7, with D possibly being TRBD1 (6 bases). The germline V gene encodes CDR1 MNHNS and CDR2 SASEGT. Trimming stripped 6 bases from V and 4 bases from J, with 16 bases between. The CDR3 is 14 residues long. CDR3 amino acids: CASRMTGAVYEQYF. CDR3 nucleotides: TGTGCCAGCAGAATGACAGGAGCCGTTTACGAGCAGTACTTC.